Listed here are 31 T cell receptor beta chains from one sample, sequenced in a study of shared clonotypes between healthy human individuals. Sequenced by immunoSEQ multiplex PCR; TCRdb stores in-frame clones only, minus some. Of roughly 720,000 clones in the sample, about nine tenths were seen once. Material for sequencing was memory CD8+ T cells from PBMCs. The subset denotes: CD45RO+ cells pooled with CCR7-negative TemRA cells. These receptors were collected from a man between 18 and 29 years old in good health. Some clones in this sample may be carry-over from other donors' samples.

The chain joins TRBV19 to TRBJ1-1; no definite D call. CDR3 size: 16 residues. The V gene's germline CDR1 is LNHDA and CDR2 SQIVND (reference sequence). V lost 2 bases to trimming and J lost 3 bases, with 16 bases between them. This CDR3 is CASSITMTLGDTEAFF. The CDR3 nucleotides are TGTGCCAGTAGTATAACCATGACGCTCGGGGACACTGAAGCTTTCTTT. Full variable domain (rest looked up from reference TRBV19 and TRBJ1-1): DGGITQSPKYLFRKEGQNVTLSCEQNLNHDAMYWYRQDPGQGLRLIYYSQIVNDFQKGDIAEGYSVSREKKESFPLTVTSAQKNPTAFYLCASSITMTLGDTEAFFGQGTRLTVV.

The rearrangement uses TRBV27 and TRBJ2-7; D may be TRBD2 (6 bases). The CDR3 length is 13 residues. Per germline, CDR1 MNHEY and CDR2 SMNVEV (reference sequence). Trimming cost V 4 bases and J 3 bases, with 10 bases left between them. CDR3 sequence: CASSSRRGYEQYF. The CDR3 DNA follows: TGTGCCAGCAGTTCTCGGAGGGGCTACGAGCAGTACTTC.

The chain has TRBV11-2 and TRBJ2-2; possibly TRBD1 or TRBD2 for D (6 bases each). The V end lost 5 bases, the J end lost 7 bases, and 20 bases lay between the germline ends. This CDR3 comprises 16 residues. Per the germline V gene, CDR1 is SGHAT and CDR2 is FQNNGV. The CDR3 here is CASSPPEGESSGELFF. The DNA of the CDR3 is TGTGCCAGCAGCCCCCCGGAGGGGGAGAGTAGCGGGGAGCTGTTTTTT.

In this sample, this clone turned up a few times. The J gene is TRBJ2-6, the V gene TRBV30; tentative D call: TRBD2 (6 bases). This CDR3 comprises 16 residues. CDR1 and CDR2 (germline): GTSNPN, SVGIG (reference sequence). Trimming took off 0 bases at V and 0 bases at J, with 9 bases between the two ends. The CDR3 sequence is CAWSVSGVSGANVLTF. The CDR3 nucleotides read TGTGCCTGGAGTGTCTCGGGGGTCTCTGGGGCCAACGTCCTGACTTTC.

The chain combines TRBV27 with TRBJ2-6; D possibly corresponds to TRBD1 (5 bases). CDR1 MNHEY and CDR2 SMNVEV come from the germline V gene (reference sequence). The CDR3 is 20 residues long. Trimming left V 5 bases short and J 0 bases short, with 23 bases between. CDR3 loop: CASSPSQGHPTPSGANVLTF. CDR3 coding DNA: TGTGCCAGCAGTCCCTCACAAGGACACCCTACCCCCTCTGGGGCCAACGTCCTGACTTTC.

This chain joins TRBV5-1 and TRBJ2-7, with 7 bases fitting TRBD1. CDR3 size: 14 residues. The ends lost 4 bases at V and 1 base at J; junction bases unmatched: 5. Germline CDR1 and CDR2: SGHRS and YFSETQ. CDR3 loop: CASSKYRGSYEQYF. In nucleotides, the CDR3 is TGCGCCAGCAGCAAATACAGGGGTTCCTACGAGCAGTACTTC.

This clone was counted between two and nine times. This chain links TRBV29-1 with TRBJ1-2; 7 bases fit TRBD1. Losses at the gene ends were 8 bases for V and 12 bases for J; bases not matched to a gene: 9. The CDR3 runs 10 residues. Germline CDR1 reads SQVTM; CDR2 reads ANQGSEA. The CDR3 bases are TGCAGCTTCGGGACAGCCTTCGACACCTTC. It specifies CSFGTAFDTF.

The V gene is TRBV6-6, the J gene TRBJ1-1, with TRBD1 identical over 9 bases. CDR1 is MNHNY, CDR2 SVGAGI, per germline (reference sequence). The CDR3 covers 14 residues. V shed 10 bases, J shed 5 bases, and the junction held 11 bases outside the gene matches. CDR3 sequence: CATLIQGAQTEAFF. The CDR3 bases are TGTGCCACACTAATACAGGGGGCACAGACTGAAGCTTTCTTT.

The V gene is TRBV7-2, the J gene TRBJ1-2; perhaps TRBD1 as D (6 bases). Per the germline V gene, CDR1 is SGHTA and CDR2 is FQGNSA. The CDR3 loop spans 17 amino acids. The V gene lost 5 bases and the J gene lost 2 bases, with 21 bases spanning the gap. CDR3 bases: TGTGCCAGCAGCGACTCGGACAGCCCGCATATGAACTATGGCTACACCTTC. The encoded protein is CASSDSDSPHMNYGYTF.

This clone showed up just once. The V gene is TRBV5-1, the J gene TRBJ2-3, with TRBD1 matching over 7 bases. The V gene's germline CDR1 is SGHRS and CDR2 YFSETQ. The V and J ends lost 4 bases and 1 base, in that order; junction bases with no gene match: 6. This CDR3 is 15 amino acids long. The CDR3 spells CASSPWTGRTDTQYF. The CDR3 nucleotides are TGCGCCAGCAGCCCCTGGACAGGACGCACAGATACGCAGTATTTT.

With regard to this clone: Other nucleotide sequences from this sample produce the same CDR3. This chain joins TRBV28 and TRBJ1-4; D might be TRBD1 (5 bases). With 0 bases removed from V and 0 bases from J, the gap between germline ends came to 5 bases. The germline CDR1 and CDR2 sequences are MDHEN and SYDVKM. CDR3 length equals 15 residues. As DNA, the CDR3 is TGTGCCAGCAGTTTATGGGGGGCAACTAATGAAAAACTGTTTTTT. Its protein is CASSLWGATNEKLFF.

The chain recombines TRBV28 with TRBJ2-1; 11 bases are a match to TRBD2. The CDR3 length is 17 residues. The germline CDR1 and CDR2 sequences are MDHEN and SYDVKM. V shed 6 bases and J 4 bases; nucleotides not matched to a gene: 11. As DNA, the CDR3 is TGTGCCAGCAGGATCATAGCGGGAGGGCCCCCTTACAATGAGCAGTTCTTC. Translated: CASRIIAGGPPYNEQFF.

The chain couples TRBV27 to TRBJ2-1, with D possibly TRBD2 on 5 matching bases. Trimming cost V 2 bases and J 0 bases, with 14 bases left between them. Germline CDR1 reads MNHEY; CDR2 reads SMNVEV (reference sequence). There are 17 residues in the CDR3. In DNA, the CDR3 is TGTGCCAGCAGTTTAGATGAAGCGGTTAGCTCCTACAATGAGCAGTTCTTC. This translates into CASSLDEAVSSYNEQFF.

The rearrangement joins TRBV11-2 to TRBJ2-7; maybe TRBD1 (5 bases). The CDR3 contains 12 residues. V dropped 5 bases and J dropped 4 bases, with 9 bases sitting between them. The germline V gene has CDR1 SGHAT and CDR2 FQNNGV. The CDR3 spells CASSEDRYEQYF. The DNA for the CDR3 is TGTGCCAGCAGCGAAGACAGATACGAGCAGTACTTC.

This sequence joins TRBV29-1 and TRBJ2-2; 9 positions match TRBD2. This CDR3 comprises 17 residues. Germline CDR1 and CDR2: SQVTM and ANQGSEA. V gave up 1 base and J gave up 3 bases; unmatched junction bases: 9. The CDR3 sequence: CSVEVAASGIHTGELFF. CDR3 nucleotide sequence: TGCAGCGTTGAAGTCGCGGCTAGCGGGATTCACACCGGGGAGCTGTTTTTT.

The chain uses TRBV28 and TRBJ1-1, with D uncertain. Between the trimmed V and J ends, which lost 6 bases and 0 bases, there was a span of 14 bases. Germline lookup yields CDR1 MDHEN and CDR2 SYDVKM. This CDR3 has 15 amino acids. This CDR3 reads CASSLSDLMNTEAFF. In DNA form, the CDR3 reads TGTGCCAGCAGCCTCTCGGACCTTATGAACACTGAAGCTTTCTTT. The full variable domain, with the rest looked up from reference TRBV28 and TRBJ1-1, is DVKVTQSSRYLVKRTGEKVFLECVQDMDHENMFWYRQDPGLGLRLIYFSYDVKMKEKGDIPEGYSVSREKKERFSLILESASTNQTSMYLCASSLSDLMNTEAFFGQGTRLTVV.

CDR3 sequence: CASTPSRGASPYEQYF. The CDR3 coding sequence is TGTGCCAGCACCCCGTCTCGGGGCGCCAGCCCATACGAGCAGTACTTC. This chain uses TRBV27 with TRBJ2-7; tentatively, D is TRBD1 or TRBD2 (5 bases each). V was shortened by 7 bases and J by 4 bases, with 23 bases between the two germline ends. The V gene's germline CDR1 is MNHEY and CDR2 SMNVEV (reference sequence). The CDR3 has 16 residues.

The gene calls are TRBV19 and TRBJ1-5; TRBD1 is a possible D gene (5 bases). The germline CDR1 and CDR2 sequences are LNHDA and SQIVND (reference sequence). This CDR3 contains 14 residues. The V gene lost 3 bases and the J gene lost 1 base, with 7 bases spanning the gap. CDR3 nucleotide sequence: TGTGCCAGTAGTATCGAGGGGAGCAATCAGCCCCAGCATTTT. Translation: CASSIEGSNQPQHF.

The chain couples TRBV27 to TRBJ2-7; D tentatively fits TRBD1 or TRBD2 (6 bases each). With 2 bases removed from V and 3 bases from J, the gap between germline ends came to 11 bases. Germline CDR1 reads MNHEY; CDR2 reads SMNVEV (reference sequence). The CDR3 sequence is 14 residues long. In DNA, the CDR3 is TGTGCCAGCAGTTTAGGCGAGGGGGGCTACGAGCAGTACTTC. This codes for CASSLGEGGYEQYF.

J is TRBJ1-1 and V is TRBV4-1; 9 nucleotides line up with TRBD1. Germline loops: CDR1 MGHRA, CDR2 YSYEKL. Losses at the gene ends were 5 bases for V and 2 bases for J; bases not matched to a gene: 9. CDR3 length: 16 residues. Here the CDR3 reads CASSFGTGFSNTEAFF. Written as DNA, the CDR3 is TGCGCCAGCAGCTTCGGGACAGGGTTCTCCAACACTGAAGCTTTCTTT.

The chain recombines TRBV27 with TRBJ2-5, with 7 nucleotides matching TRBD2. The CDR3 is 13 residues long. The germline V gene has CDR1 MNHEY and CDR2 SMNVEV (reference sequence). V trimming: 11 bases; J trimming: 5 bases; junction bases outside the gene matches: 11. The CDR3 protein is CAAGAGVGETQYF. The CDR3 DNA is TGTGCCGCTGGGGCGGGAGTGGGGGAGACCCAGTACTTC.

The chain carries TRBV7-9 and TRBJ1-1; 7 bases line up with TRBD1. The CDR3 runs to 17 residues. V gave up 5 bases and J gave up 11 bases; unmatched junction bases: 23. CDR1 and CDR2 (germline): SEHNR, FQNEAQ (reference sequence). CDR3 in DNA: TGTGCCAGCAGCCTTAAAACCTCCGGGACAGATACTCACGGGGCTTTCTTT. Translation: CASSLKTSGTDTHGAFF.

This chain uses TRBV19 with TRBJ2-2; D might be TRBD2 (5 bases). Trimming took off 7 bases at V and 7 bases at J, with 16 bases between the two ends. The CDR3 contains 14 residues. Germline assignment: CDR1 LNHDA and CDR2 SQIVND (reference sequence). CDR3 sequence (DNA): TGTGCCAGTACCTCGTTACTAGGAGTCGGGGAGCTGTTTTTT. Encoded protein: CASTSLLGVGELFF.

The chain combines TRBV7-8 with TRBJ2-3; D could derive from TRBD1 or TRBD2 (5 bases each). The CDR3 is made up of 15 amino acids. Germline CDR1 reads SGHVS; CDR2 reads FQNEAQ. The V gene lost 5 bases and the J gene lost 2 bases, with 14 bases spanning the gap. CDR3 amino acids: CASSVGTSATDTQYF. The CDR3 nucleotides are TGTGCCAGCAGCGTCGGGACCTCAGCCACAGATACGCAGTATTTT.

The chain uses TRBV27 and TRBJ2-3; 9 nucleotides match TRBD2. V lost 5 bases to trimming and J lost 2 bases; unmatched junction nucleotides: 11. The CDR3 spans 17 residues. Germline assignment: CDR1 MNHEY and CDR2 SMNVEV (reference sequence). CDR3 DNA sequence: TGTGCCAGCAGTACCCAAAAACTAGCGGGCGCCACAGATACGCAGTATTTT. Translating it yields CASSTQKLAGATDTQYF.

The chain uses TRBV11-2 and TRBJ2-2; D unclear. Trimming shortened V by 3 bases and J by 2 bases, and 4 bases separated the two germline ends. The CDR3 extends over 13 amino acids. Germline V lookup: CDR1 SGHAT, CDR2 FQNNGV. Here the CDR3 reads CASSFLNTGELFF. CDR3 DNA sequence: TGTGCCAGCAGCTTCCTTAACACCGGGGAGCTGTTTTTT.

This chain joins TRBV27 and TRBJ1-2; D is unresolved. Germline V gene lookup returns CDR1 MNHEY and CDR2 SMNVEV (reference sequence). The CDR3 has 17 residues. Trimming shortened V by 0 bases and J by 1 base, and 15 bases separated the two germline ends. CDR3: CASSLSFPSSFNYGYTF. As DNA, the CDR3 is TGTGCCAGCAGTTTATCCTTCCCAAGCAGCTTTAACTATGGCTACACCTTC.

V gene TRBV27 combines with J gene TRBJ2-7, with D possibly TRBD1 on 6 matching bases. CDR1 and CDR2 from the germline V gene are MNHEY and SMNVEV (reference sequence). Trimming pared 0 bases from V and 3 bases from J, leaving 9 bases between. The CDR3 totals 14 residues. CDR3 in DNA: TGTGCCAGCAGTTTATCAATCAGGGGCTACGAGCAGTACTTC. It encodes CASSLSIRGYEQYF.

The chain uses TRBV25-1 and TRBJ1-4; D is unresolved. V lost 4 bases, J lost 1 base, and 13 bases lay in between. The CDR3 contains 16 residues. The V gene's germline CDR1 is MGHDK and CDR2 SYGVNS. The CDR3: CASSGSVFRTNEKLFF. CDR3 nucleotide sequence: TGTGCCAGCAGTGGATCGGTCTTTCGAACTAATGAAAAACTGTTTTTT.

This clone was recorded only once. This sample also contains other DNA sequences that code for the same CDR3. This rearrangement joins TRBV7-9 to TRBJ2-1; perhaps TRBD1 as D (5 bases). V shed 1 base and J shed 4 bases, with 8 bases lying between them. The CDR3 length is 14 residues. Per germline, CDR1 SEHNR and CDR2 FQNEAQ (reference sequence). CDR3 nucleotides: TGTGCCAGCAGCTTAGGGGGCTTGTACAATGAGCAGTTCTTC. Translating it yields CASSLGGLYNEQFF. Variable domain in full (rest from reference TRBV7-9 and TRBJ2-1): DTGVSQNPRHKITKRGQNVTFRCDPISEHNRLYWYRQTLGQGPEFLTYFQNEAQLEKSRLLSDRFSAERPKGSFSTLEIQRTEQGDSAMYLCASSLGGLYNEQFFGPGTRLTVL.

The genes are TRBV27 and TRBJ2-7, with D possibly being TRBD1 (6 bases). Germline values: CDR1 MNHEY, CDR2 SMNVEV (reference sequence). The CDR3 covers 14 residues. Trimming removed 6 bases at V and 2 bases at J, with 14 bases between. The CDR3 loop is CASSIIRGPYEQYF. The CDR3, as DNA: TGTGCCAGCAGCATTATCAGGGGTCCCTACGAGCAGTACTTC.